This T cell receptor (beta chain) was retrieved from a study of blood T cell repertoires in COVID-19. In the study overall: Collection of acute and convalescent COVID-19 samples took place in the United States, Italy and Spain.

Trimming at V came to 7 bases and at J to 5 bases, leaving 10 bases not matched to a gene. The CDR3 extends over 13 amino acids. CDR1 is GTSNPN, CDR2 SVGIG, per germline (reference sequence). Sequencing was performed with immunoSEQ multiplex PCR; in TCRdb, only in-frame clones are kept and a portion is missing. The sample consists of about 310,000 clones, roughly 84% of them appearing once. This sequence originates from a man in his fifties with active or convalescent COVID-19. The gene calls are TRBV30 and TRBJ1-1, with TRBD1 matching 7 bases. Sample: peripheral blood. The CDR3: CASQQGRTTEAFF. The CDR3 nucleotides are TGTGCCTCCCAACAGGGGAGGACAACTGAAGCTTTCTTT.